The 5 T cell receptor beta chains reported below all come from one sample, sequenced in a study of blood T cells in healthy people across ages. Then a second PCR, running roughly 7 to 11 cycles, was carried out with a sample-barcoded 5' primer and a J-beta primer mix. TCRdb ran MiXCR on the 5' RACE reads and lists one entry per CDR3 protein. The sample lists 1.5 million to 2 million distinct CDR3 sequences; approximately 30% were seen once. The sample comprised blood. These receptors were taken from a woman in her 30s in good health.

This clonotype was recorded a few times. The gene calls are TRBV6-5 and TRBJ1-2; 7 bases are a match to TRBD1. Trimming took 6 bases from V and 5 from J; bases not matched to a gene: 15. CDR3 length: 16 residues. Germline V gives CDR1 MNHEY, CDR2 SVGAGI. The DNA for the CDR3 is TGTGCCAGCAGCCGGGGACAGACCTCAGTAAATTATGGCTACACCTTC. It yields the protein CASSRGQTSVNYGYTF.

This clonotype was counted ten times or more. The chain couples TRBV9 to TRBJ2-1; D remains unclear. The CDR3 totals 13 residues. With 4 bases removed from V and 10 bases from J, the gap between germline ends came to 15 bases. Looked up from germline, CDR1 is SGDLS and CDR2 is YYNGEE. The CDR3 coding sequence is TGTGCCAGCAGCCCAAGAGGACCGGTAGAGCAGTTCTTC. Its translation: CASSPRGPVEQFF.

The chain employs TRBV4-1 and TRBJ2-2; the D gene is possibly TRBD1 (6 bases). The germline CDR1 and CDR2 sequences are MGHRA and YSYEKL. V gave up 0 bases and J gave up 7 bases, with 12 bases separating them. This CDR3 has 15 residues. Here the CDR3 reads CASSQEGAGVGELFF. The CDR3 DNA sequence: TGCGCCAGCAGCCAAGAGGGGGCAGGGGTCGGGGAGCTGTTTTTT.

The chain is built from TRBV7-9 and TRBJ1-2; tentatively, D is TRBD1 (6 bases). The V gene lost 5 bases and the J gene lost 7 bases, with 14 bases spanning the gap. Germline CDR1 and CDR2: SEHNR and FQNEAQ (reference sequence). This CDR3 region has 13 residues. CDR3 nucleotide sequence: TGTGCCAGCAGCCCGGGGGCTGGCTGTGGCTACACCTTC. Its translation: CASSPGAGCGYTF.

This chain connects TRBV20-1 to TRBJ2-4; TRBD2 matches 8 bases. J lost 13 bases, V lost 3 bases, and 14 bases had no gene match. The CDR3 is 14 amino acids. From germline, CDR1 is DFQATT and CDR2 SNEGSKA (reference sequence). CDR3 DNA sequence: TGCAGTGCTAGCGGGAGGGGGTCCTACAATGAGCAGTACTTC. Translated: CSASGRGSYNEQYF.